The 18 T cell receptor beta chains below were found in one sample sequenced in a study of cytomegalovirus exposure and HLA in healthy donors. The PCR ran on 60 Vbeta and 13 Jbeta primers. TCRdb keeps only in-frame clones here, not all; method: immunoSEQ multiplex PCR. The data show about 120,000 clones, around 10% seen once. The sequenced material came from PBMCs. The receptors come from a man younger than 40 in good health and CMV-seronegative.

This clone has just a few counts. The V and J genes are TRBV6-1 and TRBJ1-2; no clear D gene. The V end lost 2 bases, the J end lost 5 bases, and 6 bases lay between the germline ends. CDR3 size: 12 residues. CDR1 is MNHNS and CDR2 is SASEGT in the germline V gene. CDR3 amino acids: CASSESRYGYTF. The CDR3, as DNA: TGTGCCAGCAGTGAAAGCCGTTATGGCTACACCTTC.

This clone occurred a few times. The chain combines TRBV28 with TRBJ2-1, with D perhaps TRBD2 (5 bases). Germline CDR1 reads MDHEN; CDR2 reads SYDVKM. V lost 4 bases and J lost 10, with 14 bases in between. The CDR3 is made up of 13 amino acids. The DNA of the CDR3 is TGTGCCAGCAGTTCCCCCCCGGGATTGGAGCAGTTCTTC. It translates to CASSSPPGLEQFF.

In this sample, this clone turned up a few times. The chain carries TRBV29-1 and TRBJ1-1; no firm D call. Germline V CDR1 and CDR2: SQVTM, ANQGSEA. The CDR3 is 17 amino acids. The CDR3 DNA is TGCACCTACAAAAAGAGGGCGACTCGTTTCGGGAACACTGAAGCTTTCTTT. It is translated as CTYKKRATRFGNTEAFF.

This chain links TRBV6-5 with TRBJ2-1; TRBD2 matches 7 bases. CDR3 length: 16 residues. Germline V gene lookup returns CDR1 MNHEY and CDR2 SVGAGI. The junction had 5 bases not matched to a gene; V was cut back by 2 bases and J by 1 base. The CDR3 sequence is CASSYTGLGSYNEQFF. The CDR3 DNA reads TGTGCCAGCAGTTACACAGGACTAGGGTCCTACAATGAGCAGTTCTTC.

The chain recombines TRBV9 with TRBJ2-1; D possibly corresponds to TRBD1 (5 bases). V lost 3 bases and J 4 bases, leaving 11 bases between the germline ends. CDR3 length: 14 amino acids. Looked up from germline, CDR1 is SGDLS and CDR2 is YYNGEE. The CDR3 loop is CASSEGADYNEQFF. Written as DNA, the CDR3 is TGTGCCAGCAGCGAAGGGGCGGATTACAATGAGCAGTTCTTC. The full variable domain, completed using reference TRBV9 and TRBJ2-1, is DSGVTQTPKHLITATGQRVTLRCSPRSGDLSVYWYQQSLDQGLQFLIQYYNGEERAKGNILERFSAQQFPDLHSELNLSSLELGDSALYFCASSEGADYNEQFFGPGTRLTVL.

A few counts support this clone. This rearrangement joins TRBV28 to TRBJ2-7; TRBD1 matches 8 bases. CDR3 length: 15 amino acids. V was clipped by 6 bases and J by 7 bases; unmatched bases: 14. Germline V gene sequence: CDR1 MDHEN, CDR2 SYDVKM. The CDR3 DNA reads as TGTGCCAGCAGCCGATCCTTCGACAGGGGTCAAGAGCAGTACTTC. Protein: CASSRSFDRGQEQYF.

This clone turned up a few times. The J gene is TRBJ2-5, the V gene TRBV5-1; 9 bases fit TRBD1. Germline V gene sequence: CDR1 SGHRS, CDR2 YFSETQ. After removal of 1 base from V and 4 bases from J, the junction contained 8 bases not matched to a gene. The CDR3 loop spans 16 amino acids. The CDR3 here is CASSLLEQGARETQYF. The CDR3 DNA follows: TGCGCCAGCAGCTTGCTCGAACAGGGGGCTAGAGAGACCCAGTACTTC.

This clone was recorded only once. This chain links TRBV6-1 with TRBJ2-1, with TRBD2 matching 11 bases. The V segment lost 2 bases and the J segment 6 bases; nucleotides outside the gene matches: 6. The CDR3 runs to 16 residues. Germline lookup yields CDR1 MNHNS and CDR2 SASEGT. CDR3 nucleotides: TGTGCCAGCAGTGAATTACTAGCGGGGGTGTTCAATGAGCAGTTCTTC. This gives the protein CASSELLAGVFNEQFF.

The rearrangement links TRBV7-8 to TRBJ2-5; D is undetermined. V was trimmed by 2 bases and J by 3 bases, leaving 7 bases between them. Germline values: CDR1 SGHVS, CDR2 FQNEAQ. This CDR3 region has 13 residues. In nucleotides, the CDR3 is TGTGCCAGCAGCTTATACACCGAAGAGACCCAGTACTTC. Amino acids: CASSLYTEETQYF.

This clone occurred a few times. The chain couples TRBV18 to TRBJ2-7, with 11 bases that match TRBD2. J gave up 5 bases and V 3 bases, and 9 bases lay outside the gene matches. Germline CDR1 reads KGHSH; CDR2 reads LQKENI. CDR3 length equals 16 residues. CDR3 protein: CASSPLLAGGRDEQYF. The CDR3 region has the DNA TGTGCCAGCTCACCCCTCCTAGCGGGGGGTCGGGACGAGCAGTACTTC.

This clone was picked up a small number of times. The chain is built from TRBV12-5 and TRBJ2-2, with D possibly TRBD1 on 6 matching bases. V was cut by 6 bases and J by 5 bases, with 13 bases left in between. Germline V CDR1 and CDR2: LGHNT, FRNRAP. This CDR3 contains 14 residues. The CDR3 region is CASGQGSSTGELFF. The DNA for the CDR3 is TGTGCTAGTGGCCAGGGGTCGAGTACCGGGGAGCTGTTTTTT.

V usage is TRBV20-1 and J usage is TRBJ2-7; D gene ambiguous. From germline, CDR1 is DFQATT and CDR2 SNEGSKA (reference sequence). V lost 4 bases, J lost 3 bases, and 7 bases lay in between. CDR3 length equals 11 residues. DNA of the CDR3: TGCAGTGCTACTAATAACTACGAGCAGTACTTC. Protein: CSATNNYEQYF.

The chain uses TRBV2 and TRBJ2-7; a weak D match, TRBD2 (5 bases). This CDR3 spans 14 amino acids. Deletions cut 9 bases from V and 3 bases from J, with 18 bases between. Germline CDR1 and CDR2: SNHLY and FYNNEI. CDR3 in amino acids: CASTREGIIYEQYF. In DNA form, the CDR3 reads TGTGCCAGTACGCGCGAGGGTATAATCTACGAGCAGTACTTC.

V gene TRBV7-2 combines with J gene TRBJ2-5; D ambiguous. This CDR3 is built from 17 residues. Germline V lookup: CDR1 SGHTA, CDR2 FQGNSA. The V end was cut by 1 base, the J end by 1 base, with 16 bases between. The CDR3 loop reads CASSLGPPLPSQETQYF. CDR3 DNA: TGTGCCAGCAGCTTAGGGCCCCCCTTACCAAGCCAAGAGACCCAGTACTTC.

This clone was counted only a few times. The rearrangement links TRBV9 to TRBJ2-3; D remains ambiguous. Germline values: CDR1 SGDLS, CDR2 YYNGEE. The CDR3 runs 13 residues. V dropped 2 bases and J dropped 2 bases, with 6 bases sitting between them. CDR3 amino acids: CASSVEPTDTQYF. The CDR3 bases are TGTGCCAGCAGCGTTGAGCCCACAGATACGCAGTATTTT.

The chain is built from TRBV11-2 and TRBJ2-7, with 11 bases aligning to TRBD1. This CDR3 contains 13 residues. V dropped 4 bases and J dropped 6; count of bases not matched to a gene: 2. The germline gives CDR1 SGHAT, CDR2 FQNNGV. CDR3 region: CASSYGTGGEQYF. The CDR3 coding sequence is TGTGCCAGCAGCTATGGGACAGGGGGCGAGCAGTACTTC.

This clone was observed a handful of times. The CDR3 loop is CASTQVGGELFF. The CDR3 coding sequence is TGTGCCAGCACCCAGGTTGGCGGGGAGCTGTTTTTT. This chain joins TRBV11-3 and TRBJ2-2; no definite D call. CDR1 is SGHNT and CDR2 is YENEEA in the germline V gene. V gave up 7 bases and J gave up 7 bases, with 10 bases separating them. The CDR3 totals 12 residues.

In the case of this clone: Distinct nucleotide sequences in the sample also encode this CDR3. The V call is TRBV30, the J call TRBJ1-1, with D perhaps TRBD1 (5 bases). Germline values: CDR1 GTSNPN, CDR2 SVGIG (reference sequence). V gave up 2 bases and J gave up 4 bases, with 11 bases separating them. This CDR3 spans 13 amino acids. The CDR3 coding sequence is TGTGCCTGGAGTCGAGGACACCTCACTGAAGCTTTCTTT. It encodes CAWSRGHLTEAFF.